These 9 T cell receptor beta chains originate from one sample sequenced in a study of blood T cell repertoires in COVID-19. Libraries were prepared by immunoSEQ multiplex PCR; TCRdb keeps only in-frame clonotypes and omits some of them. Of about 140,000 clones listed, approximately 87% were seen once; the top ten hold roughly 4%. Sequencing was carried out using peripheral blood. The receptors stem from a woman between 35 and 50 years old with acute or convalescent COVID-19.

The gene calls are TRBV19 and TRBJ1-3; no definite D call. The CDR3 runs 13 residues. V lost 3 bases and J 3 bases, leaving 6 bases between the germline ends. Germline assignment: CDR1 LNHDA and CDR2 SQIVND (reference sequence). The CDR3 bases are TGTGCCAGTAGTATGATCGGTGGAAACACCATATATTTT. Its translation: CASSMIGGNTIYF.

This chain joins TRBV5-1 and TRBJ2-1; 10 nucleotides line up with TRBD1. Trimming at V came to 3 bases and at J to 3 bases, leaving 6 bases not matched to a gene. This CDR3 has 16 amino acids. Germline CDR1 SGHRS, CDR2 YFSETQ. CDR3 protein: CASSSYRDRGYNEQFF. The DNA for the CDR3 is TGCGCCAGCAGCTCCTACCGGGACAGGGGCTACAATGAGCAGTTCTTC. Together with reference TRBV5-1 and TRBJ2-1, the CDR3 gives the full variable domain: KAGVTQTPRYLIKTRGQQVTLSCSPISGHRSVSWYQQTPGQGLQFLFEYFSETQRNKGNFPGRFSGRQFSNSRSEMNVSTLELGDSALYLCASSSYRDRGYNEQFFGPGTRLTVL.

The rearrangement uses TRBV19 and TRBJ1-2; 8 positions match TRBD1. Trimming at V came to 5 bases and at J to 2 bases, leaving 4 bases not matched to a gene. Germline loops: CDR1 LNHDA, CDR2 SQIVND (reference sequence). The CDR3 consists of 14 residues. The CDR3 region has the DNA TGTGCCAGTAGTCATCAGGGGGCGAACTATGGCTACACCTTC. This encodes CASSHQGANYGYTF.

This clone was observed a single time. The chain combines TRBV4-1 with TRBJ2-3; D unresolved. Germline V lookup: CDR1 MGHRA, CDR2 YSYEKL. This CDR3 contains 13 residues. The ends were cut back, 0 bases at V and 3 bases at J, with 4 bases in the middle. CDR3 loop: CASSQETTDTQYF. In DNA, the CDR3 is TGCGCCAGCAGCCAAGAAACTACAGATACGCAGTATTTT.

Written as DNA, the CDR3 is TGTGCCAGCAGCATGAAGGGGCTTGATAGCAATCAGCCCCAGCATTTT. Translated, it gives CASSMKGLDSNQPQHF. The chain carries TRBV21-1 and TRBJ1-5; the table calls TRBD1, which could not be checked here. TRBV21-1 is given as a pseudogene. This CDR3 is built from 16 residues.

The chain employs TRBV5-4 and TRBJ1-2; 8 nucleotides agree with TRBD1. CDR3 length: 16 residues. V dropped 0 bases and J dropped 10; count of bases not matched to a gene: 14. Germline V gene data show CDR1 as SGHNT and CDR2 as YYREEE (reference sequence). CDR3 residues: CASSLVSGGSGLTYTF. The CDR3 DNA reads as TGTGCCAGCAGCTTGGTGTCAGGGGGCTCTGGATTAACCTACACCTTC.

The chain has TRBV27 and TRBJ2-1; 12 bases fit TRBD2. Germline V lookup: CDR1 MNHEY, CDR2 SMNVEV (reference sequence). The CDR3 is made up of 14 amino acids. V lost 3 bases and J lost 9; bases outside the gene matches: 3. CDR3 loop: CASSFRTSGTEQFF. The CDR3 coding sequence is TGTGCCAGCAGTTTCCGGACTAGCGGGACTGAGCAGTTCTTC.

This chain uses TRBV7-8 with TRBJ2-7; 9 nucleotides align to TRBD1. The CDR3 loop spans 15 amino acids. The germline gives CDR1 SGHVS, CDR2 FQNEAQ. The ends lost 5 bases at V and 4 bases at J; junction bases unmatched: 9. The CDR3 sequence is CASSAPGQGKYEQYF. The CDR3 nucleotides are TGTGCCAGCAGCGCACCGGGACAGGGCAAGTACGAGCAGTACTTC.

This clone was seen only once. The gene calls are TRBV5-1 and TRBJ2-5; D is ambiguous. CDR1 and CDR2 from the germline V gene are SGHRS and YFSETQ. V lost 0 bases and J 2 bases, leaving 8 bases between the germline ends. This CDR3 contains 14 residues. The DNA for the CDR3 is TGCGCCAGCAGCTTGGGCGTGCAACAAGAGACCCAGTACTTC. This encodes CASSLGVQQETQYF.